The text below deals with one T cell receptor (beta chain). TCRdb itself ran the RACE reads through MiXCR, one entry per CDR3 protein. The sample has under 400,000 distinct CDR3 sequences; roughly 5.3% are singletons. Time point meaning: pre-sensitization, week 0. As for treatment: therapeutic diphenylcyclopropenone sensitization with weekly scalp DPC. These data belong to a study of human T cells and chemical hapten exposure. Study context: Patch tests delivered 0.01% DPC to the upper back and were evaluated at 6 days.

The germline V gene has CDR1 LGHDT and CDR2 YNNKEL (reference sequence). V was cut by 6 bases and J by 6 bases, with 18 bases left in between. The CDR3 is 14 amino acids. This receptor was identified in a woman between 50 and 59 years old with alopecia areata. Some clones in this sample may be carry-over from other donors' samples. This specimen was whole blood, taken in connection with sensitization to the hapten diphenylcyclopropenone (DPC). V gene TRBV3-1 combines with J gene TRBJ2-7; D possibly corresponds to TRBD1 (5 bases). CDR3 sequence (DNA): TGTGCCAGCAGGGATGTTACGGCCCAGGGCGAGCAGTACTTC. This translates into CASRDVTAQGEQYF.